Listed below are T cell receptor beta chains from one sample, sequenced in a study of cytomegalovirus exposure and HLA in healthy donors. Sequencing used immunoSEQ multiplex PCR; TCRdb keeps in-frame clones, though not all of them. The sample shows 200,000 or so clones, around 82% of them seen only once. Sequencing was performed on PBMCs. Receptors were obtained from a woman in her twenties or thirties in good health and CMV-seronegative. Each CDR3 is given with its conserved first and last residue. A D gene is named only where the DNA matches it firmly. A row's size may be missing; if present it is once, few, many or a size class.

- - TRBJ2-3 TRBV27 CASSFYWSPTGTDTQYF
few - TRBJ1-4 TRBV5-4 CASSPGGATNEKLFF
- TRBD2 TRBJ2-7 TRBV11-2 CASSPGLLSEQYF
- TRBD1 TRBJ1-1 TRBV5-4 CASSLEGGRGRFGAFF
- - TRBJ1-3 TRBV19 CASRGGKLSIGNTIYF
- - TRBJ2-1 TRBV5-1 CASSLLWRGTYNEQFF
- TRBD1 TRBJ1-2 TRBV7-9 CASSLDRVYYGYTF
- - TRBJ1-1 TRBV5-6 CASSAQGATAFF
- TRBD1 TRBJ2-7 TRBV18 CASSQPQGFGYEQYF
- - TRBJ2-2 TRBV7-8 CASSLIPTGNTGELFF
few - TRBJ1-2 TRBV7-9 CASSLVTGGDFGYGYTF
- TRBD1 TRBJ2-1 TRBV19 CASRRDSINEQFF
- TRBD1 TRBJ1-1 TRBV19 CASRPRQGANTEAFF
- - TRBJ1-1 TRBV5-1 CASSQRGGLNTEAFF
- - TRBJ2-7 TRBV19 CASSSIFGPGGTSTGLSYEQYF
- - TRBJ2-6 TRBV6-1 CASSVRVPGANVLTF
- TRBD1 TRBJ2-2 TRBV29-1 CSVPLGTANTGELFF
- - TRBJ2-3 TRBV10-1 CASSELGADTQYF
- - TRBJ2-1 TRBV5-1 CASSPTSSNEQFF
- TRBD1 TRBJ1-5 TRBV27 CASSPIDSRGRGLQPQHF
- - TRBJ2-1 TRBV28 CASSLGARRVEQFF
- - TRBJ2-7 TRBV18 CASSPTSGTFYEQYF
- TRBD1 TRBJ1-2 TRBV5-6 CASSLSTGGGYTF
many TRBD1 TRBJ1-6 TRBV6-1 CASSEAGGYSPLHF
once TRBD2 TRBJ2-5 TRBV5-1 CASSLAGSSGGGETQYF